The 29 T cell receptor beta chains below were found in one sample sequenced in a study of cytomegalovirus exposure and HLA in healthy donors. PCR primers comprised 60 Vbeta and 13 Jbeta primers. Repertoires were generated with immunoSEQ multiplex PCR, while TCRdb's copy carries only in-frame clones and drops some. The sample shows over 150,000 clones, about 76% of them seen only once. Sequenced material: PBMCs. The receptors come from a male donor in good health and CMV-seropositive.

The chain has TRBV5-1 and TRBJ2-2; TRBD2 matches 8 bases. CDR1 and CDR2 from the germline V gene are SGHRS and YFSETQ. Trimming removed 1 base from V and 0 bases from J; junction bases left unmatched: 5. The CDR3 has 17 amino acids. The CDR3 here is CASSLLAGPANTGELFF. As DNA, the CDR3 is TGCGCCAGCAGCTTGTTAGCGGGGCCCGCGAACACCGGGGAGCTGTTTTTT.

The V and J genes are TRBV5-8 and TRBJ2-1, with D possibly TRBD1 on 6 matching bases. V lost 1 base to trimming and J lost 2 bases, with 10 bases between them. The germline V gene has CDR1 SGHTS and CDR2 YDEGEE. CDR3 length: 15 amino acids. CDR3 sequence (DNA): TGTGCCAGCAGCTTGCCAGGGGATACCTACAATGAGCAGTTCTTC. It codes for CASSLPGDTYNEQFF.

J is TRBJ2-7 and V is TRBV10-3; 10 nucleotides match TRBD1. This CDR3 comprises 14 residues. The V gene end was trimmed by 11 bases and the J gene end by 4 bases; junction bases not matched to a gene: 11. Germline CDR1 ENHRY, CDR2 SYGVKD. In DNA, the CDR3 is TGTGCCGTTAGGACAGGGGGTGGTCGGTACGAGCAGTACTTC. Its translation is CAVRTGGGRYEQYF.

The chain recombines TRBV19 with TRBJ2-1; perhaps TRBD2 as D (6 bases). The V gene's germline CDR1 is LNHDA and CDR2 SQIVND (reference sequence). V was clipped by 4 bases and J by 8 bases, with 15 bases between them. The CDR3 sequence is 14 residues long. CDR3 sequence reads: CASSKAGPPDEQFF. CDR3 DNA sequence: TGTGCCAGTAGTAAGGCGGGACCTCCGGATGAGCAGTTCTTC.

The rearrangement uses TRBV5-4 and TRBJ2-3; 11 bases match TRBD2. CDR1 and CDR2 (germline): SGHNT, YYREEE (reference sequence). The CDR3 spans 18 residues. V gave up 0 bases and J gave up 2 bases; unmatched junction bases: 8. CDR3 bases: TGTGCCAGCAGCTTGGATGGGCTAGCGGGGGGATTCACAGATACGCAGTATTTT. Its translation is CASSLDGLAGGFTDTQYF.

The CDR3 protein is CTSSQPVDRGVEAFF. DNA for the CDR3: TGCACCAGCAGCCAACCTGTTGACCGGGGTGTAGAAGCTTTCTTT. The genes are TRBV1 and TRBJ1-1. TRBV1 is a listed pseudogene. This CDR3 has 15 amino acids.

J is TRBJ2-1 and V is TRBV4-1; 13 nucleotides line up with TRBD2. CDR1 is MGHRA and CDR2 is YSYEKL in the germline V gene. The V gene end was trimmed by 5 bases and the J gene end by 9 bases; junction bases not matched to a gene: 7. This CDR3 comprises 15 residues. DNA of the CDR3: TGCGCCAGCAGCAAGATACTAGCGGGGGGGAGTGAGCAGTTCTTC. This translates into CASSKILAGGSEQFF.

V usage is TRBV13 and J usage is TRBJ1-1; 7 bases are shared with TRBD1. The trim removed 7 bases at V and 3 bases at J, leaving 8 bases unmatched. Germline CDR1 reads PRHDT; CDR2 reads FYEKMQ (reference sequence). CDR3 size: 14 residues. The CDR3 region is CASNPTGMDTEAFF. CDR3 coding DNA: TGTGCCAGCAACCCGACAGGGATGGACACTGAAGCTTTCTTT. The full variable domain, its missing parts supplied by reference TRBV13 and TRBJ1-1, is AAGVIQSPRHLIKEKRETATLKCYPIPRHDTVYWYQQGPGQDPQFLISFYEKMQSDKGSIPDRFSAQQFSDYHSELNMSSLELGDSALYFCASNPTGMDTEAFFGQGTRLTVV.

The rearrangement links TRBV6-5 to TRBJ1-6, with D perhaps matching TRBD1 (5 bases). Trimming left V 2 bases short and J 6 bases short, with 8 bases between. Germline CDR1 reads MNHEY; CDR2 reads SVGAGI. This CDR3 is 14 amino acids long. The CDR3 DNA follows: TGTGCCAGCAGTTACGGGGGGTCTAATTCACCCCTCCACTTT. Translation: CASSYGGSNSPLHF.

The chain uses TRBV7-9 and TRBJ2-7, with TRBD1 as a possible D gene (5 bases). The CDR3 has 16 amino acids. Trimming removed 5 bases at V and 2 bases at J, with 19 bases between. Per germline, CDR1 SEHNR and CDR2 FQNEAQ (reference sequence). DNA for the CDR3: TGTGCCAGCAGCCTCCGACAGACCCACCCCCCCTACGAGCAGTACTTC. Its translation is CASSLRQTHPPYEQYF.

The gene calls are TRBV29-1 and TRBJ2-7; D unresolved. CDR3 size: 11 residues. Germline values: CDR1 SQVTM, CDR2 ANQGSEA. V lost 4 bases and J lost 4, with 8 bases in between. CDR3 sequence reads: CSVGDSYEQYF. The CDR3 DNA follows: TGCAGCGTTGGAGATTCTTACGAGCAGTACTTC.

The V and J genes are TRBV21-1 and TRBJ1-6; the table's D call, TRBD1, was not checked against the DNA. TRBV21-1 is labeled a pseudogene. The CDR3 is 15 residues long. CDR3 nucleotides: TGTGCCAGCAGCGAATCGACAGGGGGTGATTCACCCCTCCACTTT. This gives the protein CASSESTGGDSPLHF.

The chain has TRBV6-6 and TRBJ1-6; D gene uncertain. With 8 bases removed from V and 10 bases from J, the gap between germline ends came to 12 bases. The CDR3 runs 12 residues. Looked up from germline, CDR1 is MNHNY and CDR2 is SVGAGI (reference sequence). The chain's CDR3 is CASLGGGSPLHF. The CDR3 DNA is TGTGCCAGCCTGGGAGGAGGATCACCCCTCCACTTT.

This clone has only a few counts. The chain uses TRBV5-1 and TRBJ2-5; 9 positions match TRBD2. Trimming took 4 bases from V and 3 from J; bases not matched to a gene: 1. CDR1 is SGHRS, CDR2 YFSETQ, per germline. The CDR3 extends over 13 amino acids. The CDR3 loop is CASSRLAEETQYF. The DNA for the CDR3 is TGCGCCAGCAGCCGACTAGCGGAAGAGACCCAGTACTTC.

As for this clone: Germline is not matched at one junction end, which may reflect a read error. V and J are TRBV7-9 and TRBJ1-4; 8 nucleotides align to TRBD1. The CDR3 spans 14 residues. The germline V gene encodes CDR1 SEHNR and CDR2 FQNEAQ (reference sequence). CDR3 DNA sequence: TGTTCCAGCAGCTTTACAGGGGGTAATGAAAAACTGTTTTTT. Protein product: CSSSFTGGNEKLFF.

The gene calls are TRBV5-4 and TRBJ1-2; 7 bases match TRBD1. Germline V CDR1 and CDR2: SGHNT, YYREEE (reference sequence). The CDR3 runs 13 residues. Trimming at V came to 2 bases and at J to 8 bases, leaving 6 bases not matched to a gene. The CDR3 spells CASSLQGPEGYTF. The CDR3 bases are TGTGCCAGCAGCTTACAGGGGCCGGAGGGCTACACCTTC.

The chain joins TRBV5-1 to TRBJ1-3; D is uncertain. Germline-derived CDR1 and CDR2 are SGHRS and YFSETQ. The CDR3 length is 14 residues. V was pared by 4 bases and J by 3 bases, with 11 bases between. The CDR3 protein is CASSLLGDGNTIYF. The CDR3 nucleotides read TGCGCCAGCAGCCTCCTGGGAGATGGAAACACCATATATTTT.

In this sample, this clone turned up once. This chain connects TRBV6-4 to TRBJ2-1; 9 bases are a match to TRBD2. Germline-derived CDR1 and CDR2 are MRHNA and SNTAGT. Trimming at V came to 0 bases and at J to 6 bases, leaving 6 bases not matched to a gene. This CDR3 is built from 16 residues. The CDR3, as DNA: TGTGCCAGCAGTGACTCCCCTAGCGGGGCAATCAATGAGCAGTTCTTC. It specifies CASSDSPSGAINEQFF.

The chain couples TRBV7-2 to TRBJ2-3; TRBD2 matches 9 bases. Germline assignment: CDR1 SGHTA and CDR2 FQGNSA. The CDR3 length is 19 residues. Trimming took 5 bases from V and 4 from J; bases not matched to a gene: 19. In DNA, the CDR3 is TGTGCCAGCAGCCCTAGGAACTTCGAGCGGGGGGAGGGTTCAGATACGCAGTATTTT. It is translated as CASSPRNFERGEGSDTQYF.

The J gene is TRBJ2-5, the V gene TRBV9, with 7 bases fitting TRBD1. CDR3 length: 16 amino acids. The V segment lost 0 bases and the J segment 3 bases; nucleotides outside the gene matches: 8. The germline CDR1 and CDR2 sequences are SGDLS and YYNGEE. The CDR3 nucleotides are TGTGCCAGCAGCGTAGCTAGACAGGGCGAGAAAGAGACCCAGTACTTC. Translated, it gives CASSVARQGEKETQYF.

This chain joins TRBV6-1 and TRBJ1-2, with D tentatively TRBD1 (5 bases). Germline values: CDR1 MNHNS, CDR2 SASEGT. This CDR3 has 15 amino acids. V was trimmed by 2 bases and J by 0 bases, leaving 10 bases between them. The DNA of the CDR3 is TGTGCCAGCAGTGAAATGACAGCAGCTAACTATGGCTACACCTTC. Its translation is CASSEMTAANYGYTF.

V and J are TRBV30 and TRBJ1-4; 7 bases fit TRBD1. The germline CDR1 and CDR2 sequences are GTSNPN and SVGIG (reference sequence). The CDR3 contains 13 residues. The junction had 7 bases not matched to a gene; V was cut back by 5 bases and J by 7 bases. The CDR3 is CAWAEGASEKLFF. CDR3 nucleotide sequence: TGTGCCTGGGCGGAGGGGGCTAGTGAAAAACTGTTTTTT.

The V gene is TRBV7-9, the J gene TRBJ2-6, with no clear D. The V end was cut by 8 bases, the J end by 0 bases, with 14 bases between. CDR1 and CDR2 from the germline V gene are SEHNR and FQNEAQ (reference sequence). The CDR3 consists of 16 residues. The CDR3 nucleotides read TGTGCCAGCCCCCGAAGCGATTACTCTGGGGCCAACGTCCTGACTTTC. It translates to CASPRSDYSGANVLTF. Supplemented by reference TRBV7-9 and TRBJ2-6, the full variable domain reads DTGVSQNPRHKITKRGQNVTFRCDPISEHNRLYWYRQTLGQGPEFLTYFQNEAQLEKSRLLSDRFSAERPKGSFSTLEIQRTEQGDSAMYLCASPRSDYSGANVLTFGAGSRLTVL.

This chain joins TRBV27 and TRBJ2-7; 10 nucleotides align to TRBD2. V dropped 5 bases and J dropped 3; count of bases not matched to a gene: 7. The CDR3 runs 15 residues. Germline CDR1 MNHEY, CDR2 SMNVEV (reference sequence). CDR3 protein: CASSLVSGGVYEQYF. The CDR3 DNA sequence: TGTGCCAGCAGTCTAGTCAGCGGGGGGGTCTACGAGCAGTACTTC.

V usage is TRBV11-3 and J usage is TRBJ2-1; TRBD2 matches at 12 bases. Germline values: CDR1 SGHNT, CDR2 YENEEA. CDR3 size: 17 residues. V dropped 5 bases and J dropped 0; count of bases not matched to a gene: 5. The CDR3 protein is CASSRLAGGSSYNEQFF. The DNA of the CDR3 is TGTGCCAGCAGCCGGCTAGCGGGGGGGAGCTCCTACAATGAGCAGTTCTTC.

The chain combines TRBV7-9 with TRBJ2-1; TRBD2 matches at 14 bases. J was trimmed by 9 bases and V by 8 bases; bases with no gene match: 9. This CDR3 comprises 15 residues. Germline assignment: CDR1 SEHNR and CDR2 FQNEAQ (reference sequence). The CDR3 reads CASSRLAGGPGEQFF. DNA of the CDR3: TGTGCCAGCTCCCGACTAGCGGGGGGGCCGGGTGAGCAGTTCTTC.

The chain links TRBV6-1 to TRBJ1-1; possible D gene TRBD1, 6 bases. V was cut by 5 bases and J by 7 bases, with 14 bases left in between. In germline, CDR1 is MNHNS, CDR2 SASEGT. This CDR3 has 13 amino acids. The CDR3 DNA reads TGTGCCAGCAGTCCAACAGGGTACTGTGAAGCTTTCTTT. This gives the protein CASSPTGYCEAFF.

The chain links TRBV15 to TRBJ2-5, with a possible D match to TRBD1 (6 bases). CDR3 size: 14 residues. The V and J ends lost 7 bases and 3 bases respectively, with 15 bases between them. CDR1 and CDR2 from the germline V gene are LNHNV and YYDKDF (reference sequence). DNA for the CDR3: TGTGCCACCACGCCTCAGGACAGAAAAGAGACCCAGTACTTC. Its translation is CATTPQDRKETQYF.

The chain employs TRBV7-2 and TRBJ2-4; 8 bases fit TRBD1. The CDR3 is 15 residues long. After removal of 4 bases from V and 3 bases from J, the junction contained 5 bases not matched to a gene. Germline V lookup: CDR1 SGHTA, CDR2 FQGNSA. The DNA for the CDR3 is TGTGCCAGCAGCTCGACAGGGGTGGGCAAAAACATTCAGTACTTC. Translating gives CASSSTGVGKNIQYF.